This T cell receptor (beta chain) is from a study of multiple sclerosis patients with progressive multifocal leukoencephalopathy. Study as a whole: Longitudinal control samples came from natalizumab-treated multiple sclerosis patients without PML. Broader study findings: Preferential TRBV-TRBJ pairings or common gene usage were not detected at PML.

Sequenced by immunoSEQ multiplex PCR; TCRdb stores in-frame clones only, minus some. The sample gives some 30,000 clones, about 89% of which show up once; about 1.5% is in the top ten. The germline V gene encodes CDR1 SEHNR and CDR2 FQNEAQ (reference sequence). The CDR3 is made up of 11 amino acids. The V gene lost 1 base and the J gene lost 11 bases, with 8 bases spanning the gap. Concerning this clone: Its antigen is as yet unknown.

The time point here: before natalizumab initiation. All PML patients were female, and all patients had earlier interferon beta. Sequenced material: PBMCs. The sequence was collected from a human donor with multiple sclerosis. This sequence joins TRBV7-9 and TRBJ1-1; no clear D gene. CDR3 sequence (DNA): TGTGCCAGCAGCTTAGGAGCGGTGGCTTTCTTT. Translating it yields CASSLGAVAFF.